This T cell receptor beta chain was documented in a study of blood T cell repertoires in COVID-19. Sequencing used immunoSEQ multiplex PCR; TCRdb keeps in-frame clones, though not all of them. The data contain about 130,000 clones, approximately 79% of them seen just once; the ten biggest clones take up 2% to 2.5%. The CDR3 spans 16 residues. Losses at the gene ends were 3 bases for V and 0 bases for J; bases not matched to a gene: 3. Germline V gene lookup returns CDR1 SGHDN and CDR2 FVKESK. The TCR originated in a man aged 35 to 55 with acute COVID-19. The gene calls are TRBV14 and TRBJ2-1; 9 nucleotides align to TRBD2. Sequenced material: PBMCs or T cells enriched from blood (not recorded which). The CDR3 DNA follows: TGTGCCAGCAGCCACTTACTAGCGGGCTCCTACAATGAGCAGTTCTTC. Its translation: CASSHLLAGSYNEQFF.